The 17 T cell receptor beta chains below all came from one sample that was sequenced in a study of T-cell reconstitution after alpha-beta-depleted transplantation in children. Preparation of the TCRbeta library involved a method that used unique molecular identifiers. TCRdb re-derived calls from the PCR reads in MiXCR, one entry per CDR3 protein. The data show about 500,000 distinct CDR3 sequences, with less than 35% seen just once and roughly 2.5% held by the top ten. The source material was PBMCs from the stem cell graft donor, sampled from the stem cell graft. The receptors stem from a human donor who donated a stem cell graft to a child with aplastic anemia.

This clonotype showed up just a few times. The gene calls are TRBV29-1 and TRBJ2-5, with TRBD2 matching over 9 bases. CDR1 is SQVTM, CDR2 ANQGSEA, per germline. CDR3 length: 14 residues. J was trimmed by 5 bases and V by 7 bases; bases with no gene match: 11. As DNA, the CDR3 is TGCAGCGGGACCAGGGGAGGACTAGCGGAGACCCAGTACTTC. The encoded protein is CSGTRGGLAETQYF. Complete variable domain (other parts from reference TRBV29-1 and TRBJ2-5): SAVISQKPSRDICQRGTSLTIQCQVDSQVTMMFWYRQQPGQSLTLIATANQGSEATYESGFVIDKFPISRPNLTFSTLTVSNMSPEDSSIYLCSGTRGGLAETQYFGPGTRLLVL.

The gene calls are TRBV2 and TRBJ2-7; 12 nucleotides agree with TRBD2. V was pared by 11 bases and J by 6 bases, with 26 bases of the junction left unmatched. Germline assignment: CDR1 SNHLY and CDR2 FYNNEI. The CDR3 is 19 amino acids. The DNA for the CDR3 is TGTGCCCTCTGTTTACTGGGACGGAGGATCGGACTAGCGGGATTCGAGCAGTACTTC. It codes for CALCLLGRRIGLAGFEQYF.

The chain joins TRBV6-5 to TRBJ1-3, with D possibly being TRBD1 (5 bases). The germline V gene has CDR1 MNHEY and CDR2 SVGAGI. V shed 0 bases and J shed 7 bases, with 16 bases lying between them. The CDR3 consists of 16 residues. CDR3 DNA sequence: TGTGCCAGCAGTTACTCACCCGGGGGGTTAGGCAACACCATATATTTT. This encodes CASSYSPGGLGNTIYF.

This clonotype showed up just a few times. This chain uses TRBV20-1 with TRBJ1-4, with D perhaps matching TRBD1 (5 bases). The V end lost 0 bases, the J end lost 8 bases, and 16 bases lay between the germline ends. Germline loops: CDR1 DFQATT, CDR2 SNEGSKA (reference sequence). The CDR3 length is 15 residues. CDR3 nucleotides: TGCAGTGCTAGAGATTTAGGCAGGGTGGCCGAAAAACTGTTTTTT. It specifies CSARDLGRVAEKLFF.

The V gene is TRBV12-3 or TRBV12-4, the J gene TRBJ1-1; 8 bases are shared with TRBD1. The CDR3 consists of 14 residues. The V and J ends lost 6 bases and 7 bases, in that order; junction bases with no gene match: 10. In DNA, the CDR3 is TGTGCCAGCAGGGGGTCGACAGGGGAGAGTGAAGCTTTCTTT. This gives the protein CASRGSTGESEAFF.

This clonotype has just a few counts. J is TRBJ2-5 and V is TRBV29-1; possibly TRBD1 for D (6 bases). This CDR3 has 18 amino acids. Germline CDR1 reads SQVTM; CDR2 reads ANQGSEA. Trimming left V 0 bases short and J 0 bases short, with 20 bases between. The CDR3 DNA follows: TGCAGCGTTGAAGAGAGGCAGGGGCGAAAACTAAACCAAGAGACCCAGTACTTC. It specifies CSVEERQGRKLNQETQYF. Full variable domain (outside the CDR3, taken from reference TRBV29-1 and TRBJ2-5): SAVISQKPSRDICQRGTSLTIQCQVDSQVTMMFWYRQQPGQSLTLIATANQGSEATYESGFVIDKFPISRPNLTFSTLTVSNMSPEDSSIYLCSVEERQGRKLNQETQYFGPGTRLLVL.

This chain links TRBV7-9 with TRBJ2-7, with 10 nucleotides matching TRBD2. The CDR3 has 16 amino acids. Germline CDR1 is SEHNR and CDR2 is FQNEAQ (reference sequence). The trim removed 5 bases at V and 1 base at J, leaving 8 bases unmatched. The CDR3 protein is CASSLYGLAVSYEQYV. The CDR3 region has the DNA TGTGCCAGCAGCCTATATGGACTAGCGGTTTCCTACGAGCAGTACGTC.

The V and J genes are TRBV28 and TRBJ1-5, with 10 bases lining up with TRBD1. Trimming took 6 bases from V and 6 from J; bases not matched to a gene: 8. This CDR3 has 15 amino acids. Per the germline V gene, CDR1 is MDHEN and CDR2 is SYDVKM. The CDR3 region is CASSPRTGGSQPQHF. The CDR3 nucleotides read TGTGCCAGCAGCCCTAGGACAGGGGGGAGTCAGCCCCAGCATTTT.

This clonotype was counted a few times. V is TRBV20-1 and J is TRBJ2-3; 9 bases are shared with TRBD1. In germline, CDR1 is DFQATT, CDR2 SNEGSKA (reference sequence). This CDR3 is built from 13 residues. For the CDR3, the DNA is TGCAGCCCATGGGACAGGGGCACAGATACGCAGTATTTT. The encoded protein is CSPWDRGTDTQYF.

The sample holds a few counts of this clonotype. This chain links TRBV20-1 with TRBJ2-5; either TRBD1 or TRBD2 may fit D (5 bases each). CDR3 length: 13 amino acids. The V end was cut by 2 bases, the J end by 4 bases, with 11 bases between. CDR1 DFQATT and CDR2 SNEGSKA come from the germline V gene (reference sequence). This CDR3 reads CSARKGTGETQYF. CDR3 in DNA: TGCAGTGCTAGAAAGGGGACGGGAGAGACCCAGTACTTC.

This clonotype was observed a few times. The V gene is TRBV5-1, the J gene TRBJ2-1; D unclear. CDR3 size: 13 residues. CDR1 is SGHRS, CDR2 YFSETQ, per germline. The germline V and J ends were trimmed by 3 bases and 5 bases, with 9 bases remaining between them. Here the CDR3 DNA reads TGCGCCAGCAGCTGGACCCTAAACAATGAGCAGTTCTTC. Translating gives CASSWTLNNEQFF.

This clonotype was recorded a few times. J is TRBJ1-1 and V is TRBV20-1; D is uncertain. The CDR3 runs to 10 residues. Per germline, CDR1 DFQATT and CDR2 SNEGSKA (reference sequence). V lost 5 bases and J 5 bases, leaving 6 bases between the germline ends. The CDR3 nucleotides read TGCAGTGCTGGTCGAACTGAAGCTTTCTTT. Encoded protein: CSAGRTEAFF.

This clonotype has a handful of counts. The J gene is TRBJ2-1, the V gene TRBV27; 13 bases fit TRBD2. This CDR3 is 17 amino acids long. In germline, CDR1 is MNHEY, CDR2 SMNVEV (reference sequence). V was pared by 5 bases and J by 5 bases, with 9 bases of the junction left unmatched. Here the CDR3 reads CASSVPGLAGAHNEQFF. The CDR3 bases are TGTGCCAGCAGTGTCCCAGGACTAGCGGGAGCCCACAATGAGCAGTTCTTC.

This clonotype came up a few times. This chain uses TRBV5-1 with TRBJ2-7; TRBD1 agrees at 7 bases. This CDR3 has 13 amino acids. The V and J ends lost 4 bases and 4 bases, in that order; junction bases with no gene match: 5. The germline V gene encodes CDR1 SGHRS and CDR2 YFSETQ. For the CDR3, the DNA is TGCGCCAGCAGCGTTGGGACAGAATACGAGCAGTACTTC. Protein sequence: CASSVGTEYEQYF.

This clonotype was recorded a few times. The V call is TRBV20-1, the J call TRBJ2-1, with 8 bases matching TRBD2. Germline V gives CDR1 DFQATT, CDR2 SNEGSKA (reference sequence). After removal of 1 base from V and 5 bases from J, the junction contained 4 bases not matched to a gene. The CDR3 is 14 amino acids. CDR3 in amino acids: CSARVAGGDNEQFF. The CDR3 DNA sequence: TGCAGTGCTAGAGTTGCGGGAGGAGACAATGAGCAGTTCTTC.

This clonotype occurred a few times. The chain joins TRBV12-5 to TRBJ2-5; D is unresolved. CDR1 and CDR2 (germline): LGHNT, FRNRAP. Trimming took 6 bases from V and 2 from J, leaving 4 bases between them. This CDR3 is built from 11 residues. The CDR3: CASGIQETQYF. DNA of the CDR3: TGTGCTAGTGGGATACAAGAGACCCAGTACTTC.

The rearrangement uses TRBV18 and TRBJ2-1; D is unresolved. The germline CDR1 and CDR2 sequences are KGHSH and LQKENI. Trimming removed 0 bases at V and 6 bases at J, with 6 bases between. This CDR3 region has 13 residues. The CDR3, as DNA: TGTGCCAGCTCACCACCGGGTTCCAATGAGCAGTTCTTC. Its translation is CASSPPGSNEQFF.